This T cell receptor (beta chain) comes out of a study of blood T cell repertoires in COVID-19. Study summary: T cells, B-cell-depleted T cells, or PBMCs provided the cDNA or gDNA that served as material.

Trimming cost V 4 bases and J 4 bases; bases outside gene matches: 7. The germline V gene has CDR1 LNHDA and CDR2 SQIVND (reference sequence). The CDR3 extends over 15 amino acids. Followed longitudinally, the Seattle patients had been enrolled during active infection. As handled by the study authors: Amplification from reference gene primers served as the basis for estimated nucleated cell counts. The table came from immunoSEQ multiplex PCR; TCRdb's copy has only in-frame clones and leaves some out. The V and J calls and the clone size are those of that table, but D and trimming were determined from the DNA. The repertoire holds more than 90,000 clones, with 87% as singletons.

This chain connects TRBV19 to TRBJ2-3; TRBD1 matches 8 bases. The source material was peripheral blood. The origin of this receptor is a woman aged 60-70 years with COVID-19, enrolled during active disease. CDR3 protein: CASSTDRVKADTQYF. CDR3 nucleotide sequence: TGTGCCAGTAGTACGGACAGGGTGAAAGCAGATACGCAGTATTTT.